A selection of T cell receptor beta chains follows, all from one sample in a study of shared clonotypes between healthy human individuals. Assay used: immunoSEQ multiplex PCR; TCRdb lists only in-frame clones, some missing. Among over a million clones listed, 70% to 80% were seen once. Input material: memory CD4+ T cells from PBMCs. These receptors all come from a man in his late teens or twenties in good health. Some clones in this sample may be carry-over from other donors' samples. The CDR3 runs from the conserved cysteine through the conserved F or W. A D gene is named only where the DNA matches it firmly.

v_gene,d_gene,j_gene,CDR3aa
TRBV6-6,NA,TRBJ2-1,CASSFTGSYNEQFF
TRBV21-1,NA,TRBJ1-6,CASSKVQALVLSYNSPLHF
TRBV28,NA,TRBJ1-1,CASSPPGQGNTEAFF
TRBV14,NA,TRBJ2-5,CASSQVRPGAETQYF
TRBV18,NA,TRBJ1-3,CASSPFPTGPSGNTIYF
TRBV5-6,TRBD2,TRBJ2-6,CASSPDGGTGANVLTF
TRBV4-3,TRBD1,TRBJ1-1,CASSQGPGGSEAFF
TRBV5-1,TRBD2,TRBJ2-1,CASGGLAGVNEQFF
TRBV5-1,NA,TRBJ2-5,CASSREGAQETQYF
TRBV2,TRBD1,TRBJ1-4,CASTSQGTGSEKLFF
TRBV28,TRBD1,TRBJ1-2,CASSRLRDSRGYTF
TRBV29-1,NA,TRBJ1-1,CSVWRGALNTEAFF
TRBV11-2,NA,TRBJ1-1,CASSFGALGGAFF
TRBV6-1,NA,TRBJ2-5,CASRQSETQYF
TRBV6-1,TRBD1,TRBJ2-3,CASSVRDRTADTQYF
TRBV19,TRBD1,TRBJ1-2,CASSIGQDYGYTF
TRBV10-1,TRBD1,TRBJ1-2,CASRTGAFDLNYGYTF
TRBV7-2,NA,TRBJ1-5,CASSLSFNQPQHF
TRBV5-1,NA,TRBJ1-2,CASSLEGDYGYTF
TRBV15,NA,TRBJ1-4,CATGRNYGQKATNEKLFF
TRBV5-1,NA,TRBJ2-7,CASRNREGYEQYF
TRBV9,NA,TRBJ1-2,CASSVAPGTNYGYTF
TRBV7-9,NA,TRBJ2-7,CASSLIHEQYF
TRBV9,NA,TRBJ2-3,CASSPQPADTQYF
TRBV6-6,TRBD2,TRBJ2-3,CASSSPEREGADTQYF
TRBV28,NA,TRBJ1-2,CASSISGQRYGYTF
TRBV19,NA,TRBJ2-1,CASRLSSYNEQFF
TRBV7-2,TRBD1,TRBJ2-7,CASSLVTGGTYEQYF
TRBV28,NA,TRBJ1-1,CASSFKGFPEAFF
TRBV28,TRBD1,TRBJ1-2,CASSPGQGPPYGYTF
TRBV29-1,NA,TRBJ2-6,CSVEGAGSGANVLTF